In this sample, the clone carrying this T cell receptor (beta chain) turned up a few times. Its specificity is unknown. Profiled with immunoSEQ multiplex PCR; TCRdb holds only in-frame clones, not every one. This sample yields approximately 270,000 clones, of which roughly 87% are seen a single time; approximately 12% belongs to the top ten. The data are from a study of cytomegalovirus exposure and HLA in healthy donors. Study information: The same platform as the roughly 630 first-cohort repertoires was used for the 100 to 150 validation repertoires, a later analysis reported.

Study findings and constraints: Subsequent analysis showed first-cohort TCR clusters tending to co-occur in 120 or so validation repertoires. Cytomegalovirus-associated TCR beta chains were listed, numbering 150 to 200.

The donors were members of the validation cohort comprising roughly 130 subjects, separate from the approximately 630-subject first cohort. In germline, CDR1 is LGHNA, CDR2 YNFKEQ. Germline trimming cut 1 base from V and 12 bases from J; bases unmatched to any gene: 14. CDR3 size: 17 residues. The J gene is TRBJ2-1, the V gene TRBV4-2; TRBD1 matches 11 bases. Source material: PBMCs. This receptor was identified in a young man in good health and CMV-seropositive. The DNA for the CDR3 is TGTGCCAGCAGCCAAGTCCTTTGGGGACAGGGGGGTTATGGGCAGTTCTTC. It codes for CASSQVLWGQGGYGQFF.